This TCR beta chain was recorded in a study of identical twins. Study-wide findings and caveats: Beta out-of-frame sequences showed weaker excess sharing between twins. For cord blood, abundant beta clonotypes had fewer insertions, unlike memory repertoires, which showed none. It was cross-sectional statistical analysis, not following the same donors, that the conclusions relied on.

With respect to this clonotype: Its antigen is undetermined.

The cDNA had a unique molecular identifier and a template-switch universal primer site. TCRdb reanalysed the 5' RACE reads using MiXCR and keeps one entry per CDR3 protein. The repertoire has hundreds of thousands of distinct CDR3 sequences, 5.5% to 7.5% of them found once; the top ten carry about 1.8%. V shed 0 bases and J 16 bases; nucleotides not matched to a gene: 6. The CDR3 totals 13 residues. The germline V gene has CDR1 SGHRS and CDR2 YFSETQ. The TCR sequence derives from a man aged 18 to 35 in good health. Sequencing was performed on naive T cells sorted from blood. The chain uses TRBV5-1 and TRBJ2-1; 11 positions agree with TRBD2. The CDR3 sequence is CASSLEVAGGGFF. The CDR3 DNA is TGCGCCAGCAGCTTGGAAGTAGCGGGAGGGGGCTTCTTC.